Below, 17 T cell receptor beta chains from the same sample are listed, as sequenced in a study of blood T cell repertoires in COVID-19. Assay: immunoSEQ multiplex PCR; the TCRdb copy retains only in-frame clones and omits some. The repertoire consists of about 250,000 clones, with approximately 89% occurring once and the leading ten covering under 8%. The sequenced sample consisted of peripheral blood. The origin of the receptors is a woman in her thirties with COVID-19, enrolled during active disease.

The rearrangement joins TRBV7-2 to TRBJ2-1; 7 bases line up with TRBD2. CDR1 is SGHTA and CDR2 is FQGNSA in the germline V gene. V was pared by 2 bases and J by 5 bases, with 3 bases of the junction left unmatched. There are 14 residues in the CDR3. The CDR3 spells CASSLTSVNNEQFF. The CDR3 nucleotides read TGTGCCAGCAGCTTAACTAGCGTTAACAATGAGCAGTTCTTC.

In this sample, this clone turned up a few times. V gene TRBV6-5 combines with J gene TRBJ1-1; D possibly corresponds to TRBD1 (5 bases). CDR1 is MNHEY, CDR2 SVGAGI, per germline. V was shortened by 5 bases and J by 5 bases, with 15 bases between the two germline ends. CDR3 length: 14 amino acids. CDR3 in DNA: TGTGCCAGCAGTCACGGTGGGGGGAATACTGAAGCTTTCTTT. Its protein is CASSHGGGNTEAFF.

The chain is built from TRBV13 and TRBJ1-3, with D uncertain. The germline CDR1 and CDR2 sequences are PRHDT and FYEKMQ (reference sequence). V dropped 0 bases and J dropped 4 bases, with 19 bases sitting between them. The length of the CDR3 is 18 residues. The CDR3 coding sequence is TGTGCCAGCAGCTTAGGGACGCGCTTTTCAGCGAGGGGAAACACCATATATTTT. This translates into CASSLGTRFSARGNTIYF.

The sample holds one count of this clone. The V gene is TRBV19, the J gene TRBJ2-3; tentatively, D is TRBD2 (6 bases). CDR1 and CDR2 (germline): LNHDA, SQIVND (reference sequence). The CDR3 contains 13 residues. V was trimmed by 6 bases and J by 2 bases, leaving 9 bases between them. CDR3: CASSREFTDTQYF. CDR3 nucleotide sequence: TGTGCCAGTAGCCGGGAGTTCACAGATACGCAGTATTTT. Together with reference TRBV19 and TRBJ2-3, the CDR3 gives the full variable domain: DGGITQSPKYLFRKEGQNVTLSCEQNLNHDAMYWYRQDPGQGLRLIYYSQIVNDFQKGDIAEGYSVSREKKESFPLTVTSAQKNPTAFYLCASSREFTDTQYFGPGTRLTVL.

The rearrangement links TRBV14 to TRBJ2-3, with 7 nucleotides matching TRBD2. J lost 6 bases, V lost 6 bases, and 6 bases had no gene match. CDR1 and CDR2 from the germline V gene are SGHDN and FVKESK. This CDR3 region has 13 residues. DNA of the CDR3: TGTGCCAGCAGTCAGCGCGGGAGCGATACGCAGTATTTT. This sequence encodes CASSQRGSDTQYF.

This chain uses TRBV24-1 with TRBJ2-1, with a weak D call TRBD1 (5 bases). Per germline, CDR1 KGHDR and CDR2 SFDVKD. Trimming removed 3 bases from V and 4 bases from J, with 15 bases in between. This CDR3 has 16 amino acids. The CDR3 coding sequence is TGTGCCACCAGTGATCACAGGAAAGCTAGGTACAATGAGCAGTTCTTC. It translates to CATSDHRKARYNEQFF.

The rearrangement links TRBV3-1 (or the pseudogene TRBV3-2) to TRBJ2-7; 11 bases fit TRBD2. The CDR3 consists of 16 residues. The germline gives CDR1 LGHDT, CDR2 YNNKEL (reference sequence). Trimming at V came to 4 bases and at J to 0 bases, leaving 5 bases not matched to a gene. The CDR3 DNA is TGTGCCAGCAGCCCGAGGGGACTAGCGGCCTCCTACGAGCAGTACTTC. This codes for CASSPRGLAASYEQYF.

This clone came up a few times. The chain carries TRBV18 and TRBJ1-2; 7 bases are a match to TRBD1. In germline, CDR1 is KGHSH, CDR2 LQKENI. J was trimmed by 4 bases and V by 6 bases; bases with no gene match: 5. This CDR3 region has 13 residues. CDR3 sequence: CASSLDRVYGYTF. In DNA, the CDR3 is TGTGCCAGCTCCCTAGACAGGGTCTATGGCTACACCTTC.

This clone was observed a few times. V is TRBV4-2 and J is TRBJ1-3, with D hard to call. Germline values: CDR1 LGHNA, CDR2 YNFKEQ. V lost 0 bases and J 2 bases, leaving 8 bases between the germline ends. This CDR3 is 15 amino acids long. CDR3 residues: CASSQDRQAGNTIYF. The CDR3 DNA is TGTGCCAGCAGCCAAGATCGCCAGGCTGGAAACACCATATATTTT.

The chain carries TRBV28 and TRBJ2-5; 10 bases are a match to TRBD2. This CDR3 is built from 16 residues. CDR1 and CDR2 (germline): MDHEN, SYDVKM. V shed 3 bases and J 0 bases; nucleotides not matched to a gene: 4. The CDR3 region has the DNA TGTGCCAGCAGTTTGCAACTAGCGGGAAACCAAGAGACCCAGTACTTC. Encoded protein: CASSLQLAGNQETQYF.

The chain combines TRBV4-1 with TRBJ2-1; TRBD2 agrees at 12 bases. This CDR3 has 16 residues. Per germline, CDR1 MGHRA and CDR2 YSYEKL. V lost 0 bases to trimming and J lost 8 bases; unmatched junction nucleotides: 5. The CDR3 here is CASSQERLAGGDEQFF. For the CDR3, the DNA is TGCGCCAGCAGCCAAGAGCGGCTAGCGGGAGGGGATGAGCAGTTCTTC.

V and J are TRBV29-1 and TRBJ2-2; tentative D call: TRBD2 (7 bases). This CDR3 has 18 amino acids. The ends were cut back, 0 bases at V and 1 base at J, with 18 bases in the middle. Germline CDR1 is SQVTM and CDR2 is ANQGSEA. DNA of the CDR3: TGCAGCGTTGAAGATCTATCGGGGGGCGGGAGGAACACCGGGGAGCTGTTTTTT. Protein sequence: CSVEDLSGGGRNTGELFF.

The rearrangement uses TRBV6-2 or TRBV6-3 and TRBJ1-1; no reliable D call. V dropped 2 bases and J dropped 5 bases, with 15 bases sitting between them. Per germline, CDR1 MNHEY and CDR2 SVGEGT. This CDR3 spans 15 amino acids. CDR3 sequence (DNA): TGTGCCAGCAGTTACGAACGGGGATTGGGGACTGAAGCTTTCTTT. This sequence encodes CASSYERGLGTEAFF.

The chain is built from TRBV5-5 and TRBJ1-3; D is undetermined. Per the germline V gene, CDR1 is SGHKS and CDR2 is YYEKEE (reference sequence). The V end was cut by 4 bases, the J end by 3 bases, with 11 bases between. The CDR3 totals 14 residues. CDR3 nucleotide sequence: TGTGCCAGCAGCGCCGTGTCGAGTGGAAACACCATATATTTT. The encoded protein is CASSAVSSGNTIYF.

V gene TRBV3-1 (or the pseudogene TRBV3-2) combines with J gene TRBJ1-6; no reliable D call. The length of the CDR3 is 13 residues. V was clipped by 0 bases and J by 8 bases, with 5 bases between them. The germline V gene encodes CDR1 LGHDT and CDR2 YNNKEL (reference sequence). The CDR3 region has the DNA TGTGCCAGCAGCCAAGACGTGTATTCACCCCTCCACTTT. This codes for CASSQDVYSPLHF.

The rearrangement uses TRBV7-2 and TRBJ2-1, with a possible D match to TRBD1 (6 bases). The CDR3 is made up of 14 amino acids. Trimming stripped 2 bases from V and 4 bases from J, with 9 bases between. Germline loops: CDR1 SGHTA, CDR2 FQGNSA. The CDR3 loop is CASSLWGPYNEQFF. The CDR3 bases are TGTGCCAGCAGCTTATGGGGGCCATACAATGAGCAGTTCTTC.

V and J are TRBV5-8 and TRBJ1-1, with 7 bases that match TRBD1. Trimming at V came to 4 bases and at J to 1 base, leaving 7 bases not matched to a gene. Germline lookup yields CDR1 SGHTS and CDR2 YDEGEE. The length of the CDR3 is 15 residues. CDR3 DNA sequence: TGTGCCAGCAGCCTACTGACAGGGTCGAACACTGAAGCTTTCTTT. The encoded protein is CASSLLTGSNTEAFF. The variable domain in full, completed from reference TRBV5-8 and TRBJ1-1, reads EAGVTQSPTHLIKTRGQQATLRCSPISGHTSVYWYQQALGLGLQFLLWYDEGEERNRGNFPPRFSGRQFPNYSSELNVNALELEDSALYLCASSLLTGSNTEAFFGQGTRLTVV.